The 24 T cell receptor beta chains presented below share a single source sample, sequenced in a study of blood T cell repertoires in COVID-19. The assay was immunoSEQ multiplex PCR, and TCRdb's table has in-frame clones only and misses some. The data contain some 340,000 clones, 85% of them seen just once; the ten biggest clones take up roughly 3.9%. Input material: peripheral blood. The receptors derive from a woman aged 18-29 years with acute or convalescent COVID-19.

The CDR3 loop is CASSLDAAGNTGELFF. The CDR3 DNA follows: TGTGCCAGCAGCTTAGACGCAGCGGGGAACACCGGGGAGCTGTTTTTT. The chain has TRBV7-8 and TRBJ2-2; D may be TRBD2 (6 bases). Germline V gene lookup returns CDR1 SGHVS and CDR2 FQNEAQ. The CDR3 has 16 residues. V was trimmed by 1 base and J by 1 base, leaving 10 bases between them.

The V and J genes are TRBV3-1 (or the pseudogene TRBV3-2) and TRBJ1-6; D remains unclear. Trimming left V 3 bases short and J 8 bases short, with 14 bases between. This CDR3 comprises 15 residues. The germline gives CDR1 LGHDT, CDR2 YNNKEL (reference sequence). This CDR3 reads CASSHDEVVDSPLHF. Here the CDR3 DNA reads TGTGCCAGCAGCCATGACGAGGTTGTCGATTCACCCCTCCACTTT.

The chain uses TRBV29-1 and TRBJ2-3; 10 positions match TRBD2. CDR3 length equals 15 residues. V gave up 4 bases and J gave up 1 base; unmatched junction bases: 5. Looked up from germline, CDR1 is SQVTM and CDR2 is ANQGSEA. The CDR3 DNA reads as TGCAGCGTTGTTTCAGGGACTAGCGGCACAGATACGCAGTATTTT. It is translated as CSVVSGTSGTDTQYF.

A single count supports this clone. The V and J genes are TRBV4-1 and TRBJ2-6; D perhaps matches TRBD1 (5 bases). Germline V gene lookup returns CDR1 MGHRA and CDR2 YSYEKL. This CDR3 has 18 amino acids. V was pared by 0 bases and J by 0 bases, with 12 bases between. The CDR3 sequence: CASSQDTQVISGANVLTF. CDR3 sequence (DNA): TGCGCCAGCAGCCAAGATACACAGGTTATCTCTGGGGCCAACGTCCTGACTTTC.

This clone has more than one count but fewer than ten. The chain uses TRBV9 and TRBJ1-1; D uncertain. Germline V gene sequence: CDR1 SGDLS, CDR2 YYNGEE. CDR3 length equals 15 residues. The V and J ends lost 0 bases and 7 bases respectively, with 16 bases between them. CDR3 sequence: CASSVVGTRAHEAFF. The CDR3, as DNA: TGTGCCAGCAGCGTAGTAGGAACGCGGGCCCATGAAGCTTTCTTT.

The rearrangement joins TRBV9 to TRBJ1-1; TRBD1 aligns across 7 bases. V dropped 0 bases and J dropped 7; count of bases not matched to a gene: 6. Looked up from germline, CDR1 is SGDLS and CDR2 is YYNGEE. The CDR3 has 14 residues. The CDR3: CASSVAGTAVEAFF. The CDR3, as DNA: TGTGCCAGCAGCGTAGCTGGGACAGCGGTTGAAGCTTTCTTT.

The chain combines TRBV5-4 with TRBJ1-3; TRBD1 might be the D (6 bases). Germline CDR1 and CDR2: SGHNT and YYREEE (reference sequence). This CDR3 region has 14 residues. V lost 1 base, J lost 4 bases, and 9 bases lay in between. CDR3 DNA sequence: TGTGCCAGCAGCTTGCGGGGGGCGGGAAACACCATATATTTT. Protein: CASSLRGAGNTIYF.

V is TRBV7-3 and J is TRBJ1-4; D not resolved. V was trimmed by 5 bases and J by 1 base, leaving 20 bases between them. This CDR3 has 18 amino acids. Germline CDR1 and CDR2: SGHTA and FQGTGA. The CDR3 region is CASSRGIQFWLTNEKLFF. The CDR3 DNA sequence: TGTGCCAGCAGCCGAGGTATCCAGTTTTGGCTAACTAATGAAAAACTGTTTTTT. The complete variable domain, with remaining parts taken from reference TRBV7-3 and TRBJ1-4, reads GAGVSQTPSNKVTEKGKYVELRCDPISGHTALYWYRQSLGQGPEFLIYFQGTGAADDSGLPNDRFFAVRPEGSVSTLKIQRTERGDSAVYLCASSRGIQFWLTNEKLFFGSGTQLSVL.

CDR3 amino acids: CASSSGQGGQPQHF. The CDR3 DNA reads as TGTGCCAGCAGCTCGGGACAGGGCGGTCAGCCCCAGCATTTT. The chain is built from TRBV11-2 and TRBJ1-5, with 9 bases fitting TRBD1. Germline V gene data show CDR1 as SGHAT and CDR2 as FQNNGV. Unmatched junction bases numbered 4, after V lost 4 bases and J lost 6 bases. CDR3 size: 14 residues.

V and J are TRBV24-1 and TRBJ2-2; 12 bases agree with TRBD2. Germline V gene data show CDR1 as KGHDR and CDR2 as SFDVKD. The V segment lost 0 bases and the J segment 5 bases; nucleotides outside the gene matches: 6. The CDR3 has 18 amino acids. The DNA for the CDR3 is TGTGCCACCAGTGATTTGCTACTAGCGGGAGGAGGGACCGGGGAGCTGTTTTTT. This gives the protein CATSDLLLAGGGTGELFF.

The V call is TRBV9, the J call TRBJ2-1; 8 bases map to TRBD2. The V segment lost 4 bases and the J segment 8 bases; nucleotides outside the gene matches: 14. The CDR3 totals 16 residues. Germline V gives CDR1 SGDLS, CDR2 YYNGEE. The CDR3 reads CASSPWGSGSVDEQFF. Here the CDR3 DNA reads TGTGCCAGCAGCCCCTGGGGGAGCGGGAGTGTCGATGAGCAGTTCTTC. Supplemented by reference TRBV9 and TRBJ2-1, the full variable domain reads DSGVTQTPKHLITATGQRVTLRCSPRSGDLSVYWYQQSLDQGLQFLIQYYNGEERAKGNILERFSAQQFPDLHSELNLSSLELGDSALYFCASSPWGSGSVDEQFFGPGTRLTVL.

The genes are TRBV29-1 and TRBJ1-2; 7 positions agree with TRBD1. Trimming removed 7 bases from V and 6 bases from J; junction bases left unmatched: 11. In germline, CDR1 is SQVTM, CDR2 ANQGSEA. The CDR3 runs to 13 residues. CDR3 amino acids: CSGGTVPMDGYTF. CDR3 sequence (DNA): TGCAGCGGAGGGACAGTTCCGATGGATGGCTACACCTTC.

V is TRBV19 and J is TRBJ1-2, with D possibly being TRBD1 (5 bases). Germline V gene sequence: CDR1 LNHDA, CDR2 SQIVND (reference sequence). The V gene lost 4 bases and the J gene lost 7 bases, with 19 bases spanning the gap. The CDR3 consists of 15 residues. The CDR3 DNA sequence: TGTGCCAGTAGTACCCTCGGTGGGGGGAGCGTTGGCTACACCTTC. It is translated as CASSTLGGGSVGYTF.

The V gene is TRBV4-1, the J gene TRBJ1-5; perhaps TRBD1 as D (6 bases). Between the trimmed V and J ends, which lost 4 bases and 2 bases, there was a span of 18 bases. The CDR3 has 17 residues. Looked up from germline, CDR1 is MGHRA and CDR2 is YSYEKL. DNA of the CDR3: TGCGCCAGCAGCCGGAATACAGGGATGGCGGGCAATCAGCCCCAGCATTTT. Residues: CASSRNTGMAGNQPQHF.

This clone occurred once. The chain links TRBV5-1 to TRBJ2-5, with TRBD2 identical over 9 bases. The CDR3 is 14 residues long. Germline loops: CDR1 SGHRS, CDR2 YFSETQ. J was trimmed by 2 bases and V by 3 bases; bases with no gene match: 2. Written as DNA, the CDR3 is TGCGCCAGCAGCTCTAGCGGGATTCAAGAGACCCAGTACTTC. This encodes CASSSSGIQETQYF. The full variable domain, rest sourced from reference TRBV5-1 and TRBJ2-5, is KAGVTQTPRYLIKTRGQQVTLSCSPISGHRSVSWYQQTPGQGLQFLFEYFSETQRNKGNFPGRFSGRQFSNSRSEMNVSTLELGDSALYLCASSSSGIQETQYFGPGTRLLVL.

The rearrangement links TRBV3-1 (or the pseudogene TRBV3-2) to TRBJ2-2, with no clear D. Trimming left V 2 bases short and J 4 bases short, with 8 bases between. The germline V gene has CDR1 LGHDT and CDR2 YNNKEL (reference sequence). The CDR3 length is 14 residues. CDR3 region: CASSQRLGTGELFF. CDR3 coding DNA: TGTGCCAGCAGCCAACGACTGGGCACCGGGGAGCTGTTTTTT.

J is TRBJ2-5 and V is TRBV24-1, with unresolved D. The germline V gene encodes CDR1 KGHDR and CDR2 SFDVKD. The CDR3 contains 15 residues. V lost 5 bases, J lost 2 bases, and 14 bases lay in between. DNA for the CDR3: TGTGCCACCAGTGCCAGCAGGATCATTCAAGAGACCCAGTACTTC. This translates into CATSASRIIQETQYF.

This clone was seen a handful of times. The chain combines TRBV19 with TRBJ1-5; D not certain. The ends were cut back, 3 bases at V and 5 bases at J, with 11 bases in the middle. CDR3 size: 14 residues. CDR1 LNHDA and CDR2 SQIVND come from the germline V gene (reference sequence). CDR3 amino acids: CASSMKRADQPQHF. The CDR3 DNA sequence: TGTGCCAGTAGTATGAAGCGGGCTGATCAGCCCCAGCATTTT. Using reference TRBV19 and TRBJ1-5 for the parts outside the CDR3, the full variable domain is DGGITQSPKYLFRKEGQNVTLSCEQNLNHDAMYWYRQDPGQGLRLIYYSQIVNDFQKGDIAEGYSVSREKKESFPLTVTSAQKNPTAFYLCASSMKRADQPQHFGDGTRLSIL.

This clone was seen a few times. The chain links TRBV7-9 to TRBJ2-7, with 9 bases identical to TRBD1. Germline V gene sequence: CDR1 SEHNR, CDR2 FQNEAQ (reference sequence). The trim removed 5 bases at V and 3 bases at J, leaving 2 bases unmatched. The CDR3 is 13 amino acids. CDR3 sequence (DNA): TGTGCCAGCAGCGGGACAGGGTACTACGAGCAGTACTTC. Translating it yields CASSGTGYYEQYF.

This chain links TRBV4-1 with TRBJ1-3, with D uncertain. Trimming cost V 0 bases and J 0 bases, with 6 bases left between them. The V gene's germline CDR1 is MGHRA and CDR2 YSYEKL. CDR3 size: 15 residues. Written as DNA, the CDR3 is TGCGCCAGCAGCCAAGATGTTTACTCTGGAAACACCATATATTTT. Amino acid sequence: CASSQDVYSGNTIYF.

This CDR3 reads CASSYSGLLNTEAFF. Written as DNA, the CDR3 is TGTGCCAGCAGTTATTCGGGTCTGTTGAACACTGAAGCTTTCTTT. The chain employs TRBV2 and TRBJ1-1; D gene unclear. Germline CDR1 reads SNHLY; CDR2 reads FYNNEI. Trimming took off 5 bases at V and 0 bases at J, with 13 bases between the two ends. The CDR3 is 15 residues long.

The CDR3 DNA reads TGTGCCAGCAGCATAACCGGGAACTACGAGCAGTACTTC. It is translated as CASSITGNYEQYF. The rearrangement links TRBV5-6 to TRBJ2-7; D is perhaps TRBD2 (5 bases). Trimming left V 4 bases short and J 3 bases short, with 11 bases between. Germline V gives CDR1 SGHDT, CDR2 YYEEEE. The CDR3 spans 13 residues. Full variable domain (missing parts from reference TRBV5-6 and TRBJ2-7): DAGVTQSPTHLIKTRGQQVTLRCSPKSGHDTVSWYQQALGQGPQFIFQYYEEEERQRGNFPDRFSGHQFPNYSSELNVNALLLGDSALYLCASSITGNYEQYFGPGTRLTVT.

The chain carries TRBV11-2 and TRBJ2-6; D remains ambiguous. Germline lookup yields CDR1 SGHAT and CDR2 FQNNGV. Trimming removed 2 bases from V and 0 bases from J, with 8 bases in between. The CDR3 length is 16 residues. The CDR3 DNA is TGTGCCAGCAGCTTATACTCGGGCTCTGGGGCCAACGTCCTGACTTTC. Its translation is CASSLYSGSGANVLTF. Complete variable domain (other parts from reference TRBV11-2 and TRBJ2-6): EAGVAQSPRYKIIEKRQSVAFWCNPISGHATLYWYQQILGQGPKLLIQFQNNGVVDDSQLPKDRFSAERLKGVDSTLKIQPAKLEDSAVYLCASSLYSGSGANVLTFGAGSRLTVL.

This chain's CDR3 is CASSELAGFGDTQYF. The CDR3 bases are TGCGCCAGCAGTGAGTTAGCGGGATTCGGAGATACGCAGTATTTT. The chain is built from TRBV10-1 and TRBJ2-3, with 8 bases matching TRBD2. With 1 base clipped from V and 5 bases from J, the junction kept 5 bases outside the gene matches. This CDR3 has 15 amino acids. The germline gives CDR1 WNHNN, CDR2 SYGVQD (reference sequence).